This T cell receptor beta chain was identified during a study of regulatory T cells in long-lasting Graves disease. About this clonotype itself: Its target is not known.

The time point is: newly diagnosed GD, antithyroid drugs for less than 3 months. RNA extracted from PBMCs served as the sequencing template. V dropped 3 bases and J dropped 3 bases, with 18 bases sitting between them. This CDR3 region has 17 residues. Per the germline V gene, CDR1 is LNHDA and CDR2 is SQIVND (reference sequence). Construction of the TCR beta libraries employed iRepertoire HTBI primers in conjunction with Arm-PCR of CDR3 regions. TCRdb re-analysed the multiplex PCR reads in MiXCR, keeping a single row per CDR3 protein. The table records a few hundred thousand distinct CDR3 sequences, approximately 15% of them present only once. Overall study results and limits: Thyroid tissue was not sampled; only peripheral blood was.

The data were also submitted as part of a second study, on T cells in Graves' hyperthyroidism and ophthalmopathy. That publication notes: Orbital computed tomography, thyroid ultrasound, serum thyroxine and TRAb, and clinical symptoms together informed the diagnoses. The HTBI primer set served for first-round RT-PCR of the TCR CDR3. Among thyroid clonotypes expanded above 0.001, most also appeared in blood.

The receptor comes from a woman aged 45-65 years with Graves disease. Sample: peripheral blood mononuclear cells (PBMCs), taken at new diagnosis, from a patient treated with antithyroid drugs. The V call is TRBV19, the J call TRBJ1-5; the D gene is possibly TRBD1 (6 bases). The CDR3 sequence: CASSMGRGGLHNQPQHF. The CDR3 DNA reads TGTGCCAGTAGTATGGGGAGGGGGGGTCTTCACAATCAGCCCCAGCATTTT.